A single sample is the source of the 15 T cell receptor beta chains below, sequenced in a study of identifying expanded T cells in peripheral blood. TCRdb's copy holds only in-frame clones and misses some; the assay was immunoSEQ multiplex PCR. The sample lists 95,000 to 150,000 clones, roughly 80% seen once, with more than 2.5% in the top ten. Sequences were obtained from blood. These receptors were taken from a person aged 18-69 years in good health.

This clone has just a few counts. V usage is TRBV25-1 and J usage is TRBJ1-6; 7 bases line up with TRBD1. There are 16 residues in the CDR3. With V trimmed by 3 bases and J by 4 bases, 6 bases remained unmatched. Germline V gives CDR1 MGHDK, CDR2 SYGVNS. The chain's CDR3 is CASSETGRLYNSPLHF. CDR3 bases: TGTGCCAGCAGTGAGACAGGGCGGTTGTATAATTCACCCCTCCACTTT.

The rearrangement uses TRBV5-4 and TRBJ2-1; no firm D call. CDR1 is SGHNT, CDR2 YYREEE, per germline (reference sequence). There are 18 residues in the CDR3. Trimming removed 3 bases at V and 0 bases at J, with 19 bases between. The CDR3 region is CASSSKSSANPSYNEQFF. The CDR3 bases are TGTGCCAGCAGCTCAAAGTCGTCAGCCAACCCCTCCTACAATGAGCAGTTCTTC.

The chain recombines TRBV27 with TRBJ2-7; D possibly uses TRBD1 or TRBD2 (6 bases each). V dropped 6 bases and J dropped 0 bases, with 15 bases sitting between them. CDR1 is MNHEY and CDR2 is SMNVEV in the germline V gene (reference sequence). There are 15 residues in the CDR3. This CDR3 reads CASRIRGTTSYEQYF. Here the CDR3 DNA reads TGTGCCAGCAGGATTCGCGGGACAACCTCCTACGAGCAGTACTTC.

The rearrangement uses TRBV5-4 and TRBJ2-5, with D tentatively TRBD1 (5 bases). Germline V lookup: CDR1 SGHNT, CDR2 YYREEE (reference sequence). Trimming stripped 4 bases from V and 5 bases from J, with 15 bases between. The CDR3 covers 14 residues. The CDR3 reads CASSGVDSPETQYF. The DNA for the CDR3 is TGTGCCAGCAGCGGGGTTGACAGTCCGGAGACCCAGTACTTC.

This clone was counted between two and nine times. The chain has TRBV7-9 and TRBJ2-3; perhaps TRBD1 as D (6 bases). Trimming removed 6 bases at V and 1 base at J, with 14 bases between. Germline CDR1 and CDR2: SEHNR and FQNEAQ (reference sequence). The CDR3 extends over 15 amino acids. The DNA for the CDR3 is TGTGCCAGCAGTTCACAGGGATGGGGCACAGATACGCAGTATTTT. Translated: CASSSQGWGTDTQYF. Supplemented by reference TRBV7-9 and TRBJ2-3, the full variable domain reads DTGVSQNPRHKITKRGQNVTFRCDPISEHNRLYWYRQTLGQGPEFLTYFQNEAQLEKSRLLSDRFSAERPKGSFSTLEIQRTEQGDSAMYLCASSSQGWGTDTQYFGPGTRLTVL.

The chain couples TRBV5-1 to TRBJ2-7, with TRBD1 identical over 9 bases. This CDR3 comprises 14 residues. Germline V gene sequence: CDR1 SGHRS, CDR2 YFSETQ. The junction had 10 bases not matched to a gene; V was cut back by 6 bases and J by 6 bases. The CDR3 here is CASTRTGDEGEQYF. The CDR3, as DNA: TGCGCCAGCACCCGGACAGGGGACGAGGGCGAGCAGTACTTC.

The chain carries TRBV5-1 and TRBJ1-1; a weak D match, TRBD1 (6 bases). CDR3 size: 16 residues. Looked up from germline, CDR1 is SGHRS and CDR2 is YFSETQ. Trimming left V 1 base short and J 5 bases short, with 18 bases between. CDR3 sequence reads: CASSLTSAGAGTEAFF. The CDR3 DNA sequence: TGCGCCAGCAGCTTGACCTCCGCAGGGGCAGGGACTGAAGCTTTCTTT.

This chain uses TRBV7-8 with TRBJ1-3, with 7 positions matching TRBD1. There are 15 residues in the CDR3. V lost 1 base to trimming and J lost 9 bases; unmatched junction nucleotides: 9. Germline V gene data show CDR1 as SGHVS and CDR2 as FQNEAQ. Written as DNA, the CDR3 is TGTGCCAGCAGCTTAGGCGCGAACAGGGGTGGCACCATATATTTT. This gives the protein CASSLGANRGGTIYF. Based on the CDR3 plus reference TRBV7-8 and TRBJ1-3, the full variable domain is GAGVSQSPRYKVAKRGQDVALRCDPISGHVSLFWYQQALGQGPEFLTYFQNEAQLDKSGLPSDRFFAERPEGSVSTLKIQRTQQEDSAVYLCASSLGANRGGTIYFGEGSWLTVV.

The chain uses TRBV12-5 and TRBJ2-1; possibly TRBD1 for D (6 bases). The CDR3 runs to 15 residues. The V end lost 2 bases, the J end lost 2 bases, and 10 bases lay between the germline ends. CDR1 and CDR2 (germline): LGHNT, FRNRAP. In DNA, the CDR3 is TGTGCTAGTGGTTTGACCGGGACACCCTACAATGAGCAGTTCTTC. Its protein is CASGLTGTPYNEQFF.

The CDR3 bases are TGCGCCAGCAGCTCCGGATACAACAATTTATGGGTGTTTTTT. Residues: CASSSGYNNLWVFF. The rearrangement uses TRBV5-1 and TRBJ2-2, with no clear D. Trimming took 3 bases from V and 15 from J, leaving 21 bases between them. Germline-derived CDR1 and CDR2 are SGHRS and YFSETQ. This CDR3 is 14 amino acids long.

The chain carries TRBV5-1 and TRBJ1-2; TRBD1 agrees at 9 bases. From germline, CDR1 is SGHRS and CDR2 YFSETQ. After removal of 2 bases from V and 6 bases from J, the junction contained 11 bases not matched to a gene. The CDR3 sequence is 16 residues long. In nucleotides, the CDR3 is TGCGCCAGCAGCTTAACTACCCCTGACAGGGGGGATGGCTACACCTTC. It specifies CASSLTTPDRGDGYTF.

J is TRBJ1-5 and V is TRBV5-6, with no clear D. Germline CDR1 SGHDT, CDR2 YYEEEE. V lost 0 bases and J lost 7, with 8 bases in between. This CDR3 contains 13 residues. The CDR3 is CASSLGGYQPQHF. CDR3 sequence (DNA): TGTGCCAGCAGCTTGGGGGGTTACCAGCCCCAGCATTTT.

The V gene is TRBV27, the J gene TRBJ2-1, with D unresolved. Trimming shortened V by 2 bases and J by 7 bases, and 9 bases separated the two germline ends. The CDR3 has 13 amino acids. The germline V gene has CDR1 MNHEY and CDR2 SMNVEV (reference sequence). In DNA form, the CDR3 reads TGTGCCAGCAGTTTACCAGAGCGAAATGAGCAGTTCTTC. Translated: CASSLPERNEQFF.

The chain couples TRBV27 to TRBJ2-5; the D is unclear. This CDR3 has 14 amino acids. With 8 bases removed from V and 0 bases from J, the gap between germline ends came to 13 bases. Germline CDR1 and CDR2: MNHEY and SMNVEV (reference sequence). CDR3 nucleotide sequence: TGTGCCAGCTCCCCCAGCGTGTACCAAGAGACCCAGTACTTC. It specifies CASSPSVYQETQYF.

The chain is built from TRBV6-1 and TRBJ1-1, with a tentative D call TRBD1 (6 bases). With 7 bases removed from V and 4 bases from J, the gap between germline ends came to 16 bases. There are 14 residues in the CDR3. Germline V lookup: CDR1 MNHNS, CDR2 SASEGT. DNA for the CDR3: TGTGCCAGCATGGGGGGGCCTTTGAGCACTGAAGCTTTCTTT. This codes for CASMGGPLSTEAFF.